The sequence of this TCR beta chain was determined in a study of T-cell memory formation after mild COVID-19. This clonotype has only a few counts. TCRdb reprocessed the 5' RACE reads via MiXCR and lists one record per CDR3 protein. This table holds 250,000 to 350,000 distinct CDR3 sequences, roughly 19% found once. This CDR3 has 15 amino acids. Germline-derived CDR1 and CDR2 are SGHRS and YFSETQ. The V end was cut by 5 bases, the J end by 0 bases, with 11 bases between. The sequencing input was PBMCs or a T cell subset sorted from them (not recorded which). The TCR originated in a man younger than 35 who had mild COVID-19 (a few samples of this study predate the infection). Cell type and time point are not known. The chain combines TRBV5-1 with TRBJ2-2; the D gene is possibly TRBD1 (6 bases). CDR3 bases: TGCGCCAGCAGACAGGGTCCCCCGAACACCGGGGAGCTGTTTTTT. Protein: CASRQGPPNTGELFF.